Listed below are T cell receptor beta chains from one sample, sequenced in a study of CD8+CD57+ T cells in acquired aplastic anemia. Using its own MiXCR run on the reads, TCRdb lists one record per CDR3 protein. This sample has 450,000 to 600,000 distinct CDR3 sequences; around a third occur once, and the top ten carry nearly 0.85%. Sequenced input: sorted CD4+, CD8+, or CD8+CD57+ T cells (not recorded which) from PBMCs. The receptors were sampled from a human donor with aplastic anemia. CDR3s include the opening cysteine and the closing phenylalanine or tryptophan. Fields, in order: V gene, clone size, J gene, D gene, CDR3 protein, CDR3 DNA. A D gene is named only where the DNA matches it firmly. Rows give clone size only sometimes, using once, few, many, or a class for an expanded clone.

>TRBV3-1|-|TRBJ2-5|TRBD1
CASSTGQIGQETQYF
TGTGCCAGCAGCACGGGACAGATTGGCCAAGAGACCCAGTACTTC
>TRBV15|-|TRBJ1-2|-
CATSRARNSGNTF
TGTGCCACCAGCAGAGCAAGGAACTCTGGAAACACCTTC
>TRBV14|-|TRBJ1-6|-
CASSQYSGPGYNSPLHF
TGTGCCAGCAGCCAATATTCAGGGCCGGGATATAATTCACCCCTCCACTTT
>TRBV9|-|TRBJ2-5|-
CASSVVTGSETQYF
TGTGCCAGCAGCGTAGTAACAGGGTCGGAGACCCAGTACTTC
>TRBV29-1|many|TRBJ1-1|-
CSALALGRRTFF
TGCAGCGCCCTGGCCCTGGGACGGAGGACTTTCTTT
>TRBV24-1|-|TRBJ2-3|-
CATSADVPDTQYF
TGTGCCACCAGTGCCGACGTCCCAGATACGCAGTATTTT
>TRBV12-5|-|TRBJ2-6|-
CASGLRGANVLTF
TGTGCTAGTGGCCTCCGCGGGGCCAACGTCCTGACTTTC
>TRBV7-9|-|TRBJ1-6|-
CASSAWTDSPLHF
TGTGCCAGCAGCGCCTGGACGGATTCACCCCTCCACTTT
>TRBV6-1|-|TRBJ2-1|-
CASTDSYNEQFF
TGTGCCAGCACCGACTCCTACAATGAGCAGTTCTTC
>TRBV27|-|TRBJ2-1|-
CASIHEGVPYNEQFF
TGTGCCAGCATACACGAAGGAGTGCCCTACAATGAGCAGTTCTTC
>TRBV2|few|TRBJ2-7|-
CASSPNRLGSYEQYF
TGTGCCAGCAGCCCCAACCGACTGGGCTCCTACGAGCAGTACTTC
>TRBV9|-|TRBJ2-2|-
CASSQPGPAGELFF
TGTGCCAGCAGCCAACCGGGACCGGCCGGGGAGCTGTTTTTT
>TRBV29-1|-|TRBJ2-7|-
CSAGDGPYEQYF
TGCAGCGCTGGGGACGGACCCTACGAGCAGTACTTC
>TRBV20-1|few|TRBJ2-3|-
CSARTWGSGNTDTQYF
TGCAGTGCTAGGACCTGGGGGAGCGGCAACACAGATACGCAGTATTTT
>TRBV10-2|many|TRBJ1-1|TRBD1
CASSESDRGKGLTEAFF
TGCGCCAGCAGTGAGTCCGACAGGGGAAAGGGTCTCACTGAAGCTTTCTTT
>TRBV7-2|-|TRBJ1-4|TRBD1
CASSVGQGGEKLFF
TGTGCCAGCAGCGTGGGACAGGGAGGGGAAAAACTGTTTTTT
>TRBV10-2|many|TRBJ2-5|TRBD2
CASSEGRRGLTIETQYF
TGCGCCAGCAGTGAGGGTAGGAGGGGACTAACCATAGAGACCCAGTACTTC
>TRBV20-1|once|TRBJ2-7|-
CSARQMGDPTYEQYF
TGCAGTGCTAGACAAATGGGAGATCCGACCTACGAGCAGTACTTC
>TRBV30|-|TRBJ2-5|-
CAWSPVQETQYF
TGTGCCTGGAGTCCAGTCCAAGAGACCCAGTACTTC
>TRBV19|-|TRBJ2-3|-
CASSISLAGDTQYF
TGTGCCAGTAGTATTAGCCTAGCCGGAGATACGCAGTATTTT
>TRBV2|-|TRBJ2-7|-
CASTTGRAEQYF
TGTGCCAGCACCACGGGGCGCGCCGAGCAGTACTTC
>TRBV20-1|many|TRBJ2-7|-
CSARDPGAIYEQYF
TGCAGTGCTAGAGATCCGGGGGCGATCTACGAGCAGTACTTC
>TRBV4-2|-|TRBJ2-7|TRBD2
CASSQGLAGTSGIYEQYF
TGTGCCAGCAGCCAAGGACTAGCGGGAACGTCGGGGATTTACGAGCAGTACTTC
>TRBV25-1|many|TRBJ2-3|-
CASSEIIGSTDTQYF
TGTGCCAGCAGTGAAATTATCGGGAGCACAGATACGCAGTATTTT
>TRBV20-1|-|TRBJ2-1|TRBD2
CSASKAGTSGSYNEQFF
TGCAGTGCTAGCAAGGCCGGGACTAGCGGATCCTACAATGAGCAGTTCTTC
>TRBV15|-|TRBJ2-1|-
CATSRGLTRSYNEQFF
TGTGCCACCAGCAGAGGGCTAACCCGCTCCTACAATGAGCAGTTCTTC
>TRBV19|many|TRBJ1-1|-
CASSVGWNTEAFF
TGTGCCAGTAGCGTAGGTTGGAACACTGAAGCTTTCTTT
>TRBV14|few|TRBJ1-1|-
CASSQGLMNTEAFF
TGTGCCAGCAGCCAGGGGCTCATGAACACTGAAGCTTTCTTT
>TRBV6-2/TRBV6-3|-|TRBJ1-1|-
CASSSDLGTTEAFF
TGTGCCAGCAGTTCGGACCTGGGGACCACTGAAGCTTTCTTT
>TRBV19|-|TRBJ2-1|-
CASSIAGGRSYNEQFF
TGTGCCAGTAGTATAGCTGGGGGGCGATCCTACAATGAGCAGTTCTTC
>TRBV5-1|few|TRBJ2-5|TRBD2
CASSLAGVTETQYF
TGCGCCAGCAGCTTAGCGGGAGTCACAGAGACCCAGTACTTC
>TRBV29-1|many|TRBJ1-4|-
CSVALLTTNEKLFF
TGCAGCGTCGCTTTACTCACAACTAATGAAAAACTGTTTTTT
>TRBV24-1|-|TRBJ1-3|-
CATSEAGNTIYF
TGTGCCACCAGTGAGGCTGGAAACACCATATATTTT
>TRBV20-1|many|TRBJ1-5|-
CSAREQGSNQPQHF
TGCAGTGCTAGAGAGCAGGGTTCGAATCAGCCCCAGCATTTT
>TRBV5-1|many|TRBJ2-7|TRBD2
CASSLAEREYEQYF
TGCGCCAGCAGCTTGGCCGAGCGGGAGTACGAGCAGTACTTC
>TRBV20-1|-|TRBJ2-3|TRBD2
CSARDRVAGEVDTQYF
TGCAGTGCTAGAGATAGGGTAGCGGGGGAGGTAGATACGCAGTATTTT
>TRBV20-1|many|TRBJ2-3|TRBD2
CSASGLAGVDTQYF
TGCAGTGCTTCCGGACTAGCGGGGGTAGATACGCAGTATTTT
>TRBV24-1|many|TRBJ2-5|-
CATSDLNRDGETQYF
TGTGCCACCAGTGATTTGAACAGGGATGGAGAGACCCAGTACTTC
>TRBV24-1|many|TRBJ1-2|TRBD1
CATSDLGQDRVYGYTF
TGTGCCACCAGTGATTTGGGGCAGGACAGGGTCTATGGCTACACCTTC
>TRBV20-1|many|TRBJ1-2|TRBD1
CSAWDRARYGYTF
TGCAGTGCTTGGGACAGGGCGCGGTATGGCTACACCTTC